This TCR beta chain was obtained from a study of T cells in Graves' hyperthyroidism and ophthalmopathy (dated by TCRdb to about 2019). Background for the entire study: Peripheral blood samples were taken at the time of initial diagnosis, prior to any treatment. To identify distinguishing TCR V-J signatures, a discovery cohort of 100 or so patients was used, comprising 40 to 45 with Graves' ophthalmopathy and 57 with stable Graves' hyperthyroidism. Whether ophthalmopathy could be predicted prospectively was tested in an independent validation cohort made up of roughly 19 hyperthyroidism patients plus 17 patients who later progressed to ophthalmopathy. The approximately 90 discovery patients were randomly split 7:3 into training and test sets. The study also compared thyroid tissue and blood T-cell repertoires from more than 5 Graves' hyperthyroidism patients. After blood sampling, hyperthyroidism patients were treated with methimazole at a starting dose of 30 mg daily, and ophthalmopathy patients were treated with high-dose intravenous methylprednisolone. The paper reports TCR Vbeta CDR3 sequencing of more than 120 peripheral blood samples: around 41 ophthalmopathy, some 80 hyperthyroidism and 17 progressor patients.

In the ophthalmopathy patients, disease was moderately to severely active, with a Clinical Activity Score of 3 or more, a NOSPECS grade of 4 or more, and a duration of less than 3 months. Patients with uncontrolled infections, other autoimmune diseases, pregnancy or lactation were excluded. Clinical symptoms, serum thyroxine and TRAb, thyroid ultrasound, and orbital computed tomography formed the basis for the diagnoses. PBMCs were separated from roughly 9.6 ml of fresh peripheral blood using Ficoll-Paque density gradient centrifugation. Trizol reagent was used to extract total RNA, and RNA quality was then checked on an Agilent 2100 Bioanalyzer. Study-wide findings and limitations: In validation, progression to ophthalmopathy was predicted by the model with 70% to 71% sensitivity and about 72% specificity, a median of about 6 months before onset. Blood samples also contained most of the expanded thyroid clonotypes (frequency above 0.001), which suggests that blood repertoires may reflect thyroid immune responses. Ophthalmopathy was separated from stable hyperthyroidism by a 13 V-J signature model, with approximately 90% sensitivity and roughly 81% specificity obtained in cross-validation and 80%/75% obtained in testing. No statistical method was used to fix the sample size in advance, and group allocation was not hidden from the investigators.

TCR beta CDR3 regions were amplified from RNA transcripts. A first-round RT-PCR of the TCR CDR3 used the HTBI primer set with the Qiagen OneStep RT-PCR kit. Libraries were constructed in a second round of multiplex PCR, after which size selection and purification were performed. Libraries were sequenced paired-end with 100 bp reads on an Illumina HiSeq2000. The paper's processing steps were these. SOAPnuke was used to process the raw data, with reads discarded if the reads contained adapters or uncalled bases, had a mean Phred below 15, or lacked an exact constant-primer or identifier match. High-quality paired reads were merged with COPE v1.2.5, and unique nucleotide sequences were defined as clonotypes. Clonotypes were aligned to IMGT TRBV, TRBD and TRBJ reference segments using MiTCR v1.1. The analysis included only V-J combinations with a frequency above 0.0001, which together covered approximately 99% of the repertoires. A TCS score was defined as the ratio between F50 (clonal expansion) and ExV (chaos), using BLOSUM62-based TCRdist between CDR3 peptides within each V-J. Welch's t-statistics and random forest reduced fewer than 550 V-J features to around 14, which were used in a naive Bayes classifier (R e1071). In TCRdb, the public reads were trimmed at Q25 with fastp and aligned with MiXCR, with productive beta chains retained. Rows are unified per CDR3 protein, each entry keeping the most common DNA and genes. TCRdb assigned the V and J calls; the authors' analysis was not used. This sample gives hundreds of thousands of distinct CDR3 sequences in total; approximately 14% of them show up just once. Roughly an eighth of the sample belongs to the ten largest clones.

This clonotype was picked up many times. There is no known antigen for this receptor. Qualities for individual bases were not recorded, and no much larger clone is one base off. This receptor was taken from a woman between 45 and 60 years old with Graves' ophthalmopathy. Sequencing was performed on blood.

The CDR3 amino acid sequence is: CASSLEGIITDTQYF. The DNA is as follows: TGTGCCAGCAGCTTAGAGGGGATCATCACAGATACGCAGTATTTT. This sequence uses TRBV5-5 and TRBJ2-3; the D gene is possibly TRBD1 or TRBD2, each agreeing over 5 bases. In the germline V gene (reference sequence), CDR1 corresponds to SGHKS and CDR2 to YYEKEE. The V end loses 2 bases and the J end loses 2 bases, and a stretch of 12 bases separates them. From the cysteine up to the phenylalanine, the CDR3 has a length of 15 residues. Only the CDR3 portion is preserved as DNA: 45 bases, with reading frame beginning at the first base. Outside the CDR3, residues come from the reference TRBV5-5 and TRBJ2-3 proteins, so the full variable domain is: DAGVTQSPTHLIKTRGQQVTLRCSPISGHKSVSWYQQVLGQGPQFIFQYYEKEERGRGNFPDRFSARQFPNYSSELNVNALLLGDSALYLCASSLEGIITDTQYFGPGTRLTVL.